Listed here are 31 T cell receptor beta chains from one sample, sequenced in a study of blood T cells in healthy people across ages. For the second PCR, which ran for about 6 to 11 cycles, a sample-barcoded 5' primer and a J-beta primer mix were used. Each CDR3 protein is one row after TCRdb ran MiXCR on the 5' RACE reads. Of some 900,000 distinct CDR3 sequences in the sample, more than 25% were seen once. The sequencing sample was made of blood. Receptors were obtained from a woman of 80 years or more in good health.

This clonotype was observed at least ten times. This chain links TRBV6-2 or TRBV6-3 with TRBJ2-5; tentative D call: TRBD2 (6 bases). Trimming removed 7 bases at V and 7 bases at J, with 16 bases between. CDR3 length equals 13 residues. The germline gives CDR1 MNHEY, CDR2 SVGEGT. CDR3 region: CASTRDFRGTQYF. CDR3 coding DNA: TGTGCCAGCACCCGGGACTTCCGGGGGACCCAGTACTTC.

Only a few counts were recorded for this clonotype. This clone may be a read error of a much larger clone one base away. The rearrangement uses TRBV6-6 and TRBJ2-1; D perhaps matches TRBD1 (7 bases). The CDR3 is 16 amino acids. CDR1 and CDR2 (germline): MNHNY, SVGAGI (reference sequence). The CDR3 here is CAGSYSGQGVGNEQFF. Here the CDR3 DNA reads TGTGCCGGCAGTTACAGCGGGCAGGGGGTAGGAAATGAGCAGTTCTTC.

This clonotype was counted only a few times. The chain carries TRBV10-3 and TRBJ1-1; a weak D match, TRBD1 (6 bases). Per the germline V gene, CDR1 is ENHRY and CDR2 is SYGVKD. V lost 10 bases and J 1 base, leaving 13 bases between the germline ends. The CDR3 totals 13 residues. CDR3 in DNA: TGTGCCACCCAACAGGGAAAGAACACTGAAGCTTTCTTT. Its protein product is CATQQGKNTEAFF.

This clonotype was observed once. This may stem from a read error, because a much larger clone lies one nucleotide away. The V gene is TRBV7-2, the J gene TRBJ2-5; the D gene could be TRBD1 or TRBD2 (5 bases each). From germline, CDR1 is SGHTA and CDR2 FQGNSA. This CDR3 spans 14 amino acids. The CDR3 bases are TGTGCCGGCAGTCTAGCAGGGATGGGAGAGACCCAGTACTTC. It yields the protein CAGSLAGMGETQYF.

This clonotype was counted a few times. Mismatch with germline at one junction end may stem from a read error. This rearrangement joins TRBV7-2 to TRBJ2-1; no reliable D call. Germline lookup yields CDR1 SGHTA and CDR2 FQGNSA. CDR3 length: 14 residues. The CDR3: CAGSRLRSYNEQFF. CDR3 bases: TGTGCCGGCAGTCGTCTAAGATCCTACAATGAGCAGTTCTTC.

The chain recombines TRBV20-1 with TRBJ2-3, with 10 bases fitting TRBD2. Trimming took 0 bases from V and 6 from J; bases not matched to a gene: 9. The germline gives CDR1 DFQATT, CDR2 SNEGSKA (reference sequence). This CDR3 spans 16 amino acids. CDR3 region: CSARDWLAGATDTQYF. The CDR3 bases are TGCAGTGCTAGAGATTGGCTAGCGGGAGCTACGGATACGCAGTATTTT.

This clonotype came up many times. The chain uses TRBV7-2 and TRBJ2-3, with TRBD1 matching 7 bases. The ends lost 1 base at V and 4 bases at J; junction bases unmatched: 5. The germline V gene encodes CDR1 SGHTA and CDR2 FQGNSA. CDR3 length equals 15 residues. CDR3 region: CASSLEGAFADTQYF. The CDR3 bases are TGTGCCAGCAGCTTAGAGGGGGCCTTCGCAGATACGCAGTATTTT.

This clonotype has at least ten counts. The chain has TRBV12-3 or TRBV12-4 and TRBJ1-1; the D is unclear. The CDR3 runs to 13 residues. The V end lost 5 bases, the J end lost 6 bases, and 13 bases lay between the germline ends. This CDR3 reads CASSPGRRAEAFF. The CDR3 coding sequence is TGTGCCAGCAGTCCCGGTCGGAGGGCTGAAGCTTTCTTT.

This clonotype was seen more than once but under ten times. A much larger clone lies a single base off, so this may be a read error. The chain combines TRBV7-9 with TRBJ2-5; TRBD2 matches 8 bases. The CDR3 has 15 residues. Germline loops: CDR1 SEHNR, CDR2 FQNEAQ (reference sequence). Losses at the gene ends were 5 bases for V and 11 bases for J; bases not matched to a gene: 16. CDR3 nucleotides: TGTGCCAGCAGCATGAACGGCGGGGGGCTTAGTGAGCAGTACTTC. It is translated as CASSMNGGGLSEQYF.

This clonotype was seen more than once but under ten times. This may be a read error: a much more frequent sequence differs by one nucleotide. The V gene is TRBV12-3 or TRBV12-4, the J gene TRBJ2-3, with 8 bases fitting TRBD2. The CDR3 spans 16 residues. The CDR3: CASSFSDGGATDAQYF. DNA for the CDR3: TGTGCCAGCAGTTTCTCAGACGGGGGGGCAACAGATGCGCAGTATTTT.

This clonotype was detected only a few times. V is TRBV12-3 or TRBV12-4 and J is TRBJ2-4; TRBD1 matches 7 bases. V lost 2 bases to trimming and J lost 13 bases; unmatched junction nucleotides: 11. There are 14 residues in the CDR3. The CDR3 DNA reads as TGTGCCAGCAGTTTAACAGGGGCGAACAATGAGCAGTACTTC. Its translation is CASSLTGANNEQYF.

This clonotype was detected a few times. The CDR3 here is CASQPWGGHGKNIQYF. The DNA for the CDR3 is TGTGCCAGCCAACCGTGGGGGGGCCACGGCAAAAACATTCAGTACTTC. This chain uses TRBV6-2 or TRBV6-3 with TRBJ2-4; weak D call: TRBD2 (7 bases). Germline lookup yields CDR1 MNHEY and CDR2 SVGEGT. This CDR3 comprises 16 residues. V was trimmed by 8 bases and J by 3 bases, leaving 20 bases between them.

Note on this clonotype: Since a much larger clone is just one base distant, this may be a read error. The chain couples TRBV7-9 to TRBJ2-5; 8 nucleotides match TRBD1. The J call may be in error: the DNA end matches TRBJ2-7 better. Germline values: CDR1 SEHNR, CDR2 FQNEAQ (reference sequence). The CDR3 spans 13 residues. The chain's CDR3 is CASSRQGWREQYF. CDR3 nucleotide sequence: TGTGCCAGCAGCCGACAGGGGTGGCGCGAGCAGTACTTC.

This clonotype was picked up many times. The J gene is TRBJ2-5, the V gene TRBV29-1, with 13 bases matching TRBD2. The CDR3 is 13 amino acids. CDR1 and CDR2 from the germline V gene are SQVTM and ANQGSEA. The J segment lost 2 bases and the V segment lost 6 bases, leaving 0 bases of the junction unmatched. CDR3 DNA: TGCAGCGTACTAGCGGGGGGGCAAGAGACCCAGTACTTC. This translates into CSVLAGGQETQYF.

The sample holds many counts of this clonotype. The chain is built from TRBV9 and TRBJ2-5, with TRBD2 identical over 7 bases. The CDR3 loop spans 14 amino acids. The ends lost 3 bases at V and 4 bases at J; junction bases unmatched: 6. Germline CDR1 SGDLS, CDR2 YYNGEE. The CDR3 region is CASSGGLVGETQYF. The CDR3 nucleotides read TGTGCCAGCAGCGGTGGACTAGTCGGAGAGACCCAGTACTTC.

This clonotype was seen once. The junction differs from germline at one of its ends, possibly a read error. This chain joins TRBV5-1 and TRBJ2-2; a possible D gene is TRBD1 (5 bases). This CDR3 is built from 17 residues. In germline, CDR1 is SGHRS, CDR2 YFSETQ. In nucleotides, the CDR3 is TGCGCCAGCAGCGCTGTCGTGGGGCTAGGAGACACCAGGGAGCTGTTTTTT. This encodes CASSAVVGLGDTRELFF.

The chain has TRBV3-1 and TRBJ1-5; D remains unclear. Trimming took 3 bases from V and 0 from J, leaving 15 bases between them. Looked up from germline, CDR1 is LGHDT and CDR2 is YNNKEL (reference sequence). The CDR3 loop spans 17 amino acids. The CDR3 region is CASSHEGGFGSNQPQHF. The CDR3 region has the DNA TGTGCCAGCAGCCATGAAGGAGGGTTCGGTAGCAATCAGCCCCAGCATTTT.

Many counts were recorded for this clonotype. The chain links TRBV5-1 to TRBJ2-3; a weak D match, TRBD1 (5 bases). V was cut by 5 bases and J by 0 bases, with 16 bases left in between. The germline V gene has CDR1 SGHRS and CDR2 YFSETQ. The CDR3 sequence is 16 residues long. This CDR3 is CASRNQGQPSTDTQYF. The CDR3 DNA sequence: TGCGCCAGCAGAAACCAGGGCCAACCTAGCACAGATACGCAGTATTTT.

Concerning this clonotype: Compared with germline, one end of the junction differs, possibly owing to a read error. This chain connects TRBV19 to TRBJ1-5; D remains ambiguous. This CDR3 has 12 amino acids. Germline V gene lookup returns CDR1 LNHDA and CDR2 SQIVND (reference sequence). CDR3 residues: CACSEGYQPQHF. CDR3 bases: TGTGCCTGTAGTGAGGGTTATCAGCCCCAGCATTTT.

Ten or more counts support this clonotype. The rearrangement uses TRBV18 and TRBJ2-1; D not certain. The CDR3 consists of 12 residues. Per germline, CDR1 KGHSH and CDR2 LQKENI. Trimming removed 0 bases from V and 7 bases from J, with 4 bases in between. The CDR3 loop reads CASSPPRNEQFF. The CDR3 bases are TGTGCCAGCTCACCACCGCGGAATGAGCAGTTCTTC.

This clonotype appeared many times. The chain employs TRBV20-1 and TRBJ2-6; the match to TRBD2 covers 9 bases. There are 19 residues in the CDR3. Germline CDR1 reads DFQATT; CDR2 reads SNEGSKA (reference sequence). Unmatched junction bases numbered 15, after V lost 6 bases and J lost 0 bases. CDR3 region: CSATGGLSGGSSGANVLTF. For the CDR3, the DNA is TGCAGTGCCACAGGCGGGCTTAGCGGGGGAAGCTCTGGGGCCAACGTCCTGACTTTC.

As DNA, the CDR3 is TGTGCCAGCAGCTTAGTGAGGACTAGCGGGGGGACTGAGCAGTTCTTC. This gives the protein CASSLVRTSGGTEQFF. The V call is TRBV7-2, the J call TRBJ2-1; TRBD2 aligns across 14 bases. Germline values: CDR1 SGHTA, CDR2 FQGNSA. The CDR3 runs to 16 residues. V dropped 1 base and J dropped 9; count of bases not matched to a gene: 5.

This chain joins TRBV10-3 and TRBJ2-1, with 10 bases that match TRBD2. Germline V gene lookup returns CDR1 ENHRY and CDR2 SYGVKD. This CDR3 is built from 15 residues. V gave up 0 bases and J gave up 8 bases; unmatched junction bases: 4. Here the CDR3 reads CAISESLAGEDEQFF. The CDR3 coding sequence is TGTGCCATCAGTGAGTCTCTAGCGGGAGAGGATGAGCAGTTCTTC.

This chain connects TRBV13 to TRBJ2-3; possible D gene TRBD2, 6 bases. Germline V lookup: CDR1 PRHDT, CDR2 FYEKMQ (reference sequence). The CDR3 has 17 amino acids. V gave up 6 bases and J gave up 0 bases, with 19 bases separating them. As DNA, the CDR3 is TGTGCCAGCAGATGGTTAGCGGAGGGGCCTAGCACAGATACGCAGTATTTT. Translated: CASRWLAEGPSTDTQYF.

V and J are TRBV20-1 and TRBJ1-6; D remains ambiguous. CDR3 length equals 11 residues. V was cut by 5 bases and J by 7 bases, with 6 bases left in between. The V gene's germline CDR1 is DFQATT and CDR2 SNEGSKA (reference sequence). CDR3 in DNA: TGCAGTGCTGAGGAGAATTCACCCCTCCACTTT. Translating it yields CSAEENSPLHF.

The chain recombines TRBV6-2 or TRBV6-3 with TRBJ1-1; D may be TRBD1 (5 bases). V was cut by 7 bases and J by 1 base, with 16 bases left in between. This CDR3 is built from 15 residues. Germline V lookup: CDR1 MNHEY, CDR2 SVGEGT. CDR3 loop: CASTRSRGPNTEAFF. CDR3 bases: TGTGCCAGCACCCGATCGAGGGGCCCGAACACTGAAGCTTTCTTT.

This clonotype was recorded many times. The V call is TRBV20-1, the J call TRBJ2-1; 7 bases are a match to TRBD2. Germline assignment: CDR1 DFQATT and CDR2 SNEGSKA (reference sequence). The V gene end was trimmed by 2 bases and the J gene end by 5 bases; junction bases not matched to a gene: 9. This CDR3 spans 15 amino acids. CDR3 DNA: TGCAGTGCTAGACGAGGGCGGGGGACCAACAATGAGCAGTTCTTC. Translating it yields CSARRGRGTNNEQFF.

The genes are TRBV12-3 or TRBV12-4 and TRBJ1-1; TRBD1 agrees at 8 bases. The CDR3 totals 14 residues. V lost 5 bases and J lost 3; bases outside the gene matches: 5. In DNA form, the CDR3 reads TGTGCCAGCAGTATCAGGGGGCAGGACACTGAAGCTTTCTTT. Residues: CASSIRGQDTEAFF.

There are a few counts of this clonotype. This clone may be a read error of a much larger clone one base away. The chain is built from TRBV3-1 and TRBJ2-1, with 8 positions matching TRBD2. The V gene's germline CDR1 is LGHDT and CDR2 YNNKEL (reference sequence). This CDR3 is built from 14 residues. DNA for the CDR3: TGTGTCAGCAGCCTCGGGGGGGCCGGCAATGAGCAGTTCTTC. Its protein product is CVSSLGGAGNEQFF.

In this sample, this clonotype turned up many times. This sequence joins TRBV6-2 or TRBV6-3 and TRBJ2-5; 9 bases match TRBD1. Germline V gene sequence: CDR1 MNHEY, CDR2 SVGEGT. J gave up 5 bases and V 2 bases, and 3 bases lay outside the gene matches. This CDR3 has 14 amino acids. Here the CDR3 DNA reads TGTGCCAGCAGTTACGGGACAGGGCGTGAGACCCAGTACTTC. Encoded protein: CASSYGTGRETQYF.

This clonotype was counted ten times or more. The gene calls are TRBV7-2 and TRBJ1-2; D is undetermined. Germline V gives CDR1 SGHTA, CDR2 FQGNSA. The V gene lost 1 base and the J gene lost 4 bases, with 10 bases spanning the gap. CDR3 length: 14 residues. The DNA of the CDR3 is TGTGCCAGCAGCTTAGAGGCAGGAGTCTATGGCTACACCTTC. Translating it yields CASSLEAGVYGYTF.